The entry that follows covers one T cell receptor beta chain sequence. Each CDR3 protein gets one entry after TCRdb re-called the reads with MiXCR. The sample carries around 740,000 distinct CDR3 sequences, 35% recorded once. Germline V gene data show CDR1 as SGHTA and CDR2 as FQGNSA. This CDR3 contains 14 residues. V was shortened by 4 bases and J by 4 bases, with 12 bases between the two germline ends. This sample stems from a study of T cell repertoires in cytomegalovirus infection. The J gene is TRBJ2-3, the V gene TRBV7-2; tentative D call: TRBD1 (7 bases). This clonotype originated in a human donor in good health (CMV status not recorded). Some clones in this sample may be carry-over from other donors' samples. Source material: PBMCs. The CDR3 DNA follows: TGTGCCAGCAGCTCCCGCAGGGGGGCAGATACGCAGTATTTT. It specifies CASSSRRGADTQYF.